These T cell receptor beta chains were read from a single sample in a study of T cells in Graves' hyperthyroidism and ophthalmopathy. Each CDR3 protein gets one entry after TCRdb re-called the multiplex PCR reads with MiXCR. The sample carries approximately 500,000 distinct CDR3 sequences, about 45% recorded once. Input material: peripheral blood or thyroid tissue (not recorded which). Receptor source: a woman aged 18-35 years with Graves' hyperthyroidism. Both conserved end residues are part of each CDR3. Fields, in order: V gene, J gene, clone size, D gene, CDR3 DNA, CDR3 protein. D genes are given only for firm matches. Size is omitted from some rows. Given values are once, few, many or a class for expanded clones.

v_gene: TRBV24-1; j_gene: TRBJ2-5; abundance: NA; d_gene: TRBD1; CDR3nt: TGTGCCACCAGTGATGTGGGACAGGGGGAAGAGACCCAGTACTTC; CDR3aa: CATSDVGQGEETQYF
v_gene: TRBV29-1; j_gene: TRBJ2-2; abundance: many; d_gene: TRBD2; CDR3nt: TGCAGCGTTGAAGTGCTAGCGGCGAACACCGGGGAGCTGTTTTTT; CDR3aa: CSVEVLAANTGELFF
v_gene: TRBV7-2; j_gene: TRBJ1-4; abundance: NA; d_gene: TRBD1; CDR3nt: TGTGCCAGCAGCTATAGCGGGGGACAGGGTGAAAAACTGTTTTTT; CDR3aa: CASSYSGGQGEKLFF
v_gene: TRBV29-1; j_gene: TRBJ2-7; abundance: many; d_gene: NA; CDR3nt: TGCAGCGTTGAGGGCCAGGGCCAATCCTACGAGCAGTACTTC; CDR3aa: CSVEGQGQSYEQYF
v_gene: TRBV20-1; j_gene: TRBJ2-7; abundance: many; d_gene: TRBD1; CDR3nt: TGCAGTGCTAGTTGGGACAGGGTCCGGGAGCAGTACTTC; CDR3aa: CSASWDRVREQYF
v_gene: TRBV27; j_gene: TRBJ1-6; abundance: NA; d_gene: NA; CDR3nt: TGTGCCAGCGGGGAGCGCTATAATTCACCCCTCCACTTT; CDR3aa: CASGERYNSPLHF
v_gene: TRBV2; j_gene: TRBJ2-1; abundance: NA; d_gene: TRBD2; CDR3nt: TGTGCCAGCAGCACTAGCGGGAATGAGCAGTTCTTC; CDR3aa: CASSTSGNEQFF
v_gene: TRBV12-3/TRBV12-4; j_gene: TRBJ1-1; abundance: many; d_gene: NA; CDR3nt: TGTGCCAGCAGTTTTTTCAAGAACACTGAAGCTTTCTTT; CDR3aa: CASSFFKNTEAFF
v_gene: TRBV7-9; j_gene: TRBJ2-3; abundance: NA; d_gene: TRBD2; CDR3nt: TGTGCCAGCATGAGACTAGCGGGAGTCAAGTCTGCAACAGATACGCAGTATTTT; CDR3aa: CASMRLAGVKSATDTQYF
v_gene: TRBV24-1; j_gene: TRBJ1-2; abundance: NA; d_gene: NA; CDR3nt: TGTGCCACCAGTCCTTCGACTGCTGGGGTCTTCGGTTATGGCTACACCTTC; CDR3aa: CATSPSTAGVFGYGYTF
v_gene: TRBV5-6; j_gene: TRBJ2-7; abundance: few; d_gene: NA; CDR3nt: TGTGCCAGCAGCGTGGACACCTACGAGCAGTACTTC; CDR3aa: CASSVDTYEQYF